This T cell receptor (beta chain) was recorded in a study of low-dose radiotherapy and immunotherapy resistance in tumors. Study details: Participants in Cohort 1 were administered 0.5 Gy per fraction at 2-week intervals, to a cumulative dose of 6.5 Gy. Treatment of Cohort 2 consisted of 1 Gy per fraction every two weeks, amounting to 13 Gy over 26 weeks.

Both TCRalpha and TCRbeta chains were reverse transcribed with V-gene-specific primers. Amplification, which lasted 20 PCR cycles, used a constant-region primer and V-primer adapter to amplify TCRs. Each CDR3 protein gets one entry after TCRdb re-called the reads with MiXCR. The sample shows about 7,200 distinct CDR3 sequences, approximately 50% of them seen only once. From germline, CDR1 is GTSNPN and CDR2 SVGIG (reference sequence). The CDR3 has 14 amino acids. V lost 2 bases to trimming and J lost 3 bases, with 13 bases between them. Eligibility required advanced solid tumors lacking tumor-infiltrating lymphocytes.

The clonotype originates from a human donor with advanced metastatic prostate, ovarian, gallbladder or colorectal cancer (not recorded which). This table probably holds off-target reads from a library built for another chain. This chain uses TRBV30 with TRBJ2-5; tentatively, D is TRBD2 (6 bases). The CDR3, as DNA: TGTGCCTGGAGTCCGGGCGGGAAGGAAGAGACCCAGTACTTC. This codes for CAWSPGGKEETQYF. Full variable domain (rest looked up from reference TRBV30 and TRBJ2-5): SQTIHQWPATLVQPVGSPLSLECTVEGTSNPNLYWYRQAAGRGLQLLFYSVGIGQISSEVPQNLSASRPQDRQFILSSKKLLLSDSGFYLCAWSPGGKEETQYFGPGTRLLVL.